The 21 T cell receptor beta chains in this list originate from one sample, sequenced in a study of T cells in Graves' hyperthyroidism and ophthalmopathy (dated by TCRdb to about 2019). Receptor amplification or capture employed multiplex PCR. TCRdb names Illumina HiSeq 2000 as the instrument used. The TCR beta CDR3 regions were amplified from the RNA transcripts. The first round of RT-PCR for the TCR CDR3 was performed with the HTBI primer set and the Qiagen OneStep RT-PCR kit. TCRdb redid the processing of the public reads, applying fastp at Q25 and MiXCR, and retained in-frame beta chains. Under each unique CDR3 protein, matching rows form one entry showing the most common genes and DNA. The sample table shows approximately 530,000 distinct CDR3 sequences, and 16% are seen once. The ten largest clones take up around 18% of the sample. Sequencing used blood. The receptors originated from a woman between 18 and 30 years old with Graves' hyperthyroidism.

A remark on this clonotype: A much larger clone differs from this one at a single base, so this may be a read error. The rearrangement uses TRBV11-2 and TRBJ2-6; D not resolved. Germline V lookup: CDR1 SGHAT, CDR2 FQNNGV. Trimming cost V 2 bases and J 5 bases, with 4 bases left between them. CDR3 size: 13 residues. CDR3 sequence: CASSLLRANVLTF. The DNA for the CDR3 is TGTGCCAGCAGCTTATTACGGGCCAACGTCCTGACTTTC.

The V call is TRBV6-5, the J call TRBJ2-1; D is perhaps TRBD2 (6 bases). V gave up 2 bases and J gave up 4 bases, with 21 bases separating them. Germline loops: CDR1 MNHEY, CDR2 SVGAGI. There are 18 residues in the CDR3. CDR3 in DNA: TGTGCCAGCAGTTACCCCCTAGACGACGGGGGAAGGTACAATGAGCAGTTCTTC. Its protein product is CASSYPLDDGGRYNEQFF.

With respect to this clonotype: This clone may be a read error of a much larger clone one base away. The chain combines TRBV29-1 with TRBJ2-1; 11 bases match TRBD2. The ends lost 7 bases at V and 10 bases at J; junction bases unmatched: 12. The CDR3 is made up of 14 amino acids. CDR1 and CDR2 (germline): SQVTM, ANQGSEA. CDR3 region: CSASGTSGFYEQFF. CDR3 nucleotide sequence: TGCAGCGCAAGCGGGACTAGCGGATTCTACGAGCAGTTCTTC.

The chain combines TRBV18 with TRBJ1-4; the D is unclear. Trimming removed 6 bases at V and 8 bases at J, with 13 bases between. The CDR3 length is 13 residues. Germline V lookup: CDR1 KGHSH, CDR2 LQKENI. As DNA, the CDR3 is TGTGCCAGCTCGCAAACTCAAGGGGAAAAACTGTTTTTT. Protein sequence: CASSQTQGEKLFF.

The chain recombines TRBV20-1 with TRBJ2-2, with 9 bases identical to TRBD2. J was trimmed by 6 bases and V by 6 bases; bases with no gene match: 5. CDR3 size: 13 residues. Looked up from germline, CDR1 is DFQATT and CDR2 is SNEGSKA (reference sequence). The CDR3 region is CSAQGGGAGELFF. The CDR3 DNA reads as TGCAGTGCGCAGGGCGGGGGGGCCGGGGAGCTGTTTTTT.

The CDR3 reads CSGGQEDEQFF. The CDR3 DNA follows: TGCAGTGGGGGACAGGAGGATGAGCAGTTCTTC. The chain carries TRBV20-1 and TRBJ2-1, with 8 bases matching TRBD1. This CDR3 region has 11 residues. The ends lost 7 bases at V and 8 bases at J; junction bases unmatched: 4. Germline V gene sequence: CDR1 DFQATT, CDR2 SNEGSKA (reference sequence).

On this clonotype itself: At one boundary the junction diverges from the germline segment, which might be a read error. This chain joins TRBV5-1 and TRBJ2-7, with 8 bases identical to TRBD2. CDR1 is SGHRS and CDR2 is YFSETQ in the germline V gene. The CDR3 sequence is 14 residues long. The CDR3 here is CASSLDSGSYEQYF. The DNA of the CDR3 is TGTGCCAGCAGCTTGGACAGCGGGAGCTACGAGCAGTACTTC.

This clonotype was counted a few times. The chain is built from TRBV11-1 and TRBJ2-1; 7 positions agree with TRBD2. Trimming took 5 bases from V and 7 from J; bases not matched to a gene: 11. Germline V gene data show CDR1 as SGHAT and CDR2 as FQDESV (reference sequence). The CDR3 runs to 15 residues. Here the CDR3 DNA reads TGTGCCAGCAGCCCCGAAGGCAGGCGGGAGAATGAGCAGTTCTTC. This gives the protein CASSPEGRRENEQFF.

V and J are TRBV4-2 and TRBJ2-1; the D gene is possibly TRBD2 (6 bases). This CDR3 contains 16 residues. V lost 1 base, J lost 8 bases, and 18 bases lay in between. The germline CDR1 and CDR2 sequences are LGHNA and YNFKEQ. CDR3 bases: TGTGCCAGCAGCCAAGGATCCCCTAGCGAAATCCATGAGCAGTTCTTC. As protein: CASSQGSPSEIHEQFF.

V gene TRBV20-1 combines with J gene TRBJ2-1; 8 bases match TRBD2. After removal of 8 bases from V and 5 bases from J, the junction contained 14 bases not matched to a gene. Germline V lookup: CDR1 DFQATT, CDR2 SNEGSKA (reference sequence). The CDR3 runs 15 residues. The CDR3, as DNA: TGCAGTTTAGCCAGGGCTAGCGGGCCAGACAATGAGCAGTTCTTC. It translates to CSLARASGPDNEQFF.

This clonotype occurred many times. V and J are TRBV5-1 and TRBJ1-1; the D gene is possibly TRBD1 (5 bases). Germline CDR1 SGHRS, CDR2 YFSETQ. The CDR3 sequence is 15 residues long. Trimming took 1 base from V and 0 from J, leaving 10 bases between them. CDR3 in amino acids: CASSLRVQVNTEAFF. DNA for the CDR3: TGCGCCAGCAGCTTGCGAGTACAGGTGAACACTGAAGCTTTCTTT.

Ten or more counts support this clonotype. V is TRBV7-9 and J is TRBJ2-5; D unclear. V dropped 4 bases and J dropped 7 bases, with 7 bases sitting between them. Germline CDR1 SEHNR, CDR2 FQNEAQ (reference sequence). CDR3 length equals 11 residues. CDR3 DNA: TGTGCCAGCAGCTCGGAACTGACCCAGTACTTC. Protein: CASSSELTQYF.

This clonotype has just a few counts. The chain is built from TRBV27 and TRBJ1-2, with 9 positions matching TRBD1. After removal of 7 bases from V and 5 bases from J, the junction contained 8 bases not matched to a gene. Germline CDR1 MNHEY, CDR2 SMNVEV (reference sequence). The CDR3 has 14 amino acids. This CDR3 reads CASTPKTGGYGYTF. CDR3 DNA: TGTGCCAGCACCCCCAAGACAGGGGGTTATGGCTACACCTTC.

This clonotype was counted only a few times. The chain joins TRBV11-1 to TRBJ2-7; the match to TRBD1 covers 9 bases. V lost 1 base to trimming and J lost 3 bases; unmatched junction nucleotides: 7. Looked up from germline, CDR1 is SGHAT and CDR2 is FQDESV (reference sequence). This CDR3 has 16 amino acids. The CDR3 region is CASSLEAGTGLYEQYF. The CDR3 bases are TGTGCCAGCAGCTTAGAGGCCGGGACAGGGCTCTACGAGCAGTACTTC.

V usage is TRBV10-1 and J usage is TRBJ2-7; the D call may be TRBD1 or TRBD2 (5 bases each). Germline V CDR1 and CDR2: WNHNN, SYGVQD (reference sequence). The V end was cut by 0 bases, the J end by 2 bases, with 11 bases between. This CDR3 contains 15 residues. CDR3 nucleotides: TGCGCCAGCAGTGAGTCGGGGGTCTCCACCTACGAGCAGTACTTC. Its protein product is CASSESGVSTYEQYF.

This clonotype has a handful of counts. The CDR3 DNA reads TGTGCCAGCAGCACGGAACAGGGGGCGCCGTCCTACGAGCAGTACTTC. This encodes CASSTEQGAPSYEQYF. V is TRBV11-3 and J is TRBJ2-7, with 9 bases matching TRBD1. Germline assignment: CDR1 SGHNT and CDR2 YENEEA. The CDR3 sequence is 16 residues long. V dropped 5 bases and J dropped 1; count of bases not matched to a gene: 9. The entire variable domain, with the rest obtained from reference TRBV11-3 and TRBJ2-7, is as follows: EAGVVQSPRYKIIEKKQPVAFWCNPISGHNTLYWYLQNLGQGPELLIRYENEEAVDDSQLPKDRFSAERLKGVDSTLKIQPAELGDSAVYLCASSTEQGAPSYEQYFGPGTRLTVT.

The chain couples TRBV10-3 to TRBJ2-7; TRBD2 is a possible D gene (7 bases). The CDR3 has 14 amino acids. V lost 10 bases to trimming and J lost 1 base, with 17 bases between them. In germline, CDR1 is ENHRY, CDR2 SYGVKD. The CDR3 region has the DNA TGTGCCACCACGAAGGGGGGGGGGTCCTACGAGCAGTACTTC. Translation gives CATTKGGGSYEQYF.

This clonotype was observed at least ten times. The CDR3 reads CASSPRPGTGSSGQFF. The CDR3 DNA is TGTGCCAGCAGCCCAAGACCCGGGACAGGGAGCTCAGGGCAGTTCTTC. The gene calls are TRBV7-3 and TRBJ2-1; 9 nucleotides match TRBD1. The CDR3 is 16 residues long. V shed 5 bases and J 12 bases; nucleotides not matched to a gene: 17. Germline CDR1 reads SGHTA; CDR2 reads FQGTGA.

This clonotype was found a few times. The chain couples TRBV20-1 to TRBJ2-2; D is perhaps TRBD2 (6 bases). V was shortened by 0 bases and J by 3 bases, with 11 bases between the two germline ends. Germline CDR1 and CDR2: DFQATT and SNEGSKA (reference sequence). The CDR3 totals 15 residues. The CDR3, as DNA: TGCAGTGCTAGAGAACTAGCCGCCGACACCGGGGAGCTGTTTTTT. It specifies CSARELAADTGELFF.

Note on this clonotype: Since a much larger clone is just one base distant, this may be a read error. J is TRBJ1-5 and V is TRBV28; TRBD1 is a possible D gene (5 bases). CDR3 length: 16 amino acids. V was cut by 6 bases and J by 6 bases, with 21 bases left in between. CDR1 MDHEN and CDR2 SYDVKM come from the germline V gene. Here the CDR3 DNA reads TGTGCCAGCAGCTACCCCGCGAGGGGAGTCGGTCAGCCCCAGCATTTT. Translation gives CASSYPARGVGQPQHF.

This clonotype occurred once. Since a much larger clone is just one base distant, this may be a read error. The chain joins TRBV27 to TRBJ2-1, with TRBD2 matching 10 bases. V was pared by 4 bases and J by 6 bases, with 9 bases of the junction left unmatched. From germline, CDR1 is MNHEY and CDR2 SMNVEV (reference sequence). The CDR3 extends over 16 amino acids. The CDR3 DNA is TGTGCCAGCAGTTCCCACCCTAGCGGGGGTAGCAATGAGCAGTTCTTC. Its protein is CASSSHPSGGSNEQFF.